What follows are 24 T cell receptor beta chains derived from one specimen sequenced in a study of lymphopenia after photon versus proton radiotherapy. Produced via immunoSEQ multiplex PCR; TCRdb's table is partial and in-frame only. Among 150,000 to 200,000 clones listed, 75% to 90% were seen once. The material sequenced was peripheral blood, taken from a patient treated with photon-based radiotherapy. The receptors here all came from a man in his forties or fifties with gastric cancer.

The chain recombines TRBV7-7 with TRBJ2-3; tentatively, D is TRBD2 (6 bases). Per the germline V gene, CDR1 is SSHAT and CDR2 is FNYEAQ (reference sequence). The CDR3 is 14 residues long. V was shortened by 5 bases and J by 4 bases, with 13 bases between the two germline ends. The CDR3 loop is CASSVGLGADTQYF. In DNA, the CDR3 is TGTGCCAGCAGCGTGGGACTCGGGGCAGATACGCAGTATTTT. The full variable domain, in which reference TRBV7-7 and TRBJ2-3 provide the parts outside the CDR3, is GAGVSQSPRYKVTKRGQDVTLRCDPISSHATLYWYQQALGQGPEFLTYFNYEAQPDKSGLPSDRFSAERPEGSISTLTIQRTEQRDSAMYRCASSVGLGADTQYFGPGTRLTVL.

The J gene is TRBJ2-5, the V gene TRBV4-1; the D gene could be TRBD1 or TRBD2 (7 bases each). Trimming removed 1 base from V and 5 bases from J, with 11 bases in between. Looked up from germline, CDR1 is MGHRA and CDR2 is YSYEKL. This CDR3 has 14 residues. The CDR3 bases are TGCGCCAGCAGCCAAGGACAGGGAGGGGAGACCCAGTACTTC. Its translation: CASSQGQGGETQYF.

J is TRBJ1-4 and V is TRBV19, with a tentative D call TRBD1 (6 bases). This CDR3 comprises 15 residues. The V and J ends lost 4 bases and 8 bases respectively, with 17 bases between them. CDR1 is LNHDA and CDR2 is SQIVND in the germline V gene (reference sequence). The CDR3 DNA is TGTGCCAGTAGTACCACCCGGGCCAGGGGAGAAAAACTGTTTTTT. This sequence encodes CASSTTRARGEKLFF.

The chain joins TRBV30 to TRBJ1-5, with D possibly being TRBD1 (5 bases). Germline V CDR1 and CDR2: GTSNPN, SVGIG (reference sequence). Deletions cut 2 bases from V and 5 bases from J, with 13 bases between. The CDR3 is 14 amino acids. CDR3 sequence: CAWSFSRVDQPQHF. The CDR3 region has the DNA TGTGCCTGGAGTTTCAGCAGGGTGGATCAGCCCCAGCATTTT.

This chain connects TRBV28 to TRBJ2-7, with D possibly matching TRBD1 (6 bases). The germline V and J ends were trimmed by 10 bases and 0 bases, with 13 bases remaining between them. CDR1 and CDR2 (germline): MDHEN, SYDVKM. The CDR3 is made up of 13 amino acids. CDR3 in amino acids: CATQDSLSYEQYF. The CDR3 DNA sequence: TGTGCCACCCAGGACAGCCTCTCCTACGAGCAGTACTTC.

This rearrangement joins TRBV7-2 to TRBJ2-3; 9 nucleotides align to TRBD2. Germline V lookup: CDR1 SGHTA, CDR2 FQGNSA. Unmatched junction bases numbered 9, after V lost 5 bases and J lost 6 bases. The CDR3 consists of 15 residues. CDR3 sequence (DNA): TGTGCCAGCAGCCTTAGCGGGAGCGGAGGGGATACGCAGTATTTT. It codes for CASSLSGSGGDTQYF.

The gene calls are TRBV19 and TRBJ2-1; 15 nucleotides line up with TRBD2. Germline trimming cut 0 bases from V and 5 bases from J; bases unmatched to any gene: 11. The germline V gene encodes CDR1 LNHDA and CDR2 SQIVND (reference sequence). This CDR3 comprises 20 residues. The CDR3 sequence: CASSIDRTSGRVYANNEQFF. CDR3 sequence (DNA): TGTGCCAGTAGTATAGATCGGACTAGCGGGAGGGTCTATGCCAACAATGAGCAGTTCTTC.

This clone was observed once. The chain combines TRBV28 with TRBJ2-7; D not resolved. CDR1 and CDR2 (germline): MDHEN, SYDVKM. CDR3 length: 13 amino acids. V lost 3 bases and J lost 5, with 11 bases in between. CDR3 in DNA: TGTGCCAGCAGTTTTCGGTACCCGGACGAGCAGTACTTC. Translating gives CASSFRYPDEQYF.

This chain connects TRBV6-5 to TRBJ2-7; 8 bases map to TRBD1. V dropped 6 bases and J dropped 3; count of bases not matched to a gene: 10. Germline loops: CDR1 MNHEY, CDR2 SVGAGI. This CDR3 is 15 amino acids long. The CDR3 loop is CASSAWTGKHYEQYF. The CDR3 bases are TGTGCCAGCAGCGCATGGACAGGGAAGCACTACGAGCAGTACTTC.

The chain employs TRBV2 and TRBJ1-1, with D unresolved. The CDR3 spans 13 residues. V dropped 4 bases and J dropped 3 bases, with 9 bases sitting between them. Germline V lookup: CDR1 SNHLY, CDR2 FYNNEI. The CDR3 here is CASSVRRDTEAFF. The CDR3 nucleotides read TGTGCCAGCAGTGTTCGCCGGGACACTGAAGCTTTCTTT.

The CDR3 nucleotides read TGTGCCAGTAGTATTTGGGGAGATTCGAACACTGAAGCTTTCTTT. Its translation is CASSIWGDSNTEAFF. The rearrangement joins TRBV19 to TRBJ1-1; no definite D call. The CDR3 spans 15 residues. CDR1 is LNHDA, CDR2 SQIVND, per germline (reference sequence). V was shortened by 3 bases and J by 1 base, with 12 bases between the two germline ends. Full variable domain (remainder filled in from reference TRBV19 and TRBJ1-1): DGGITQSPKYLFRKEGQNVTLSCEQNLNHDAMYWYRQDPGQGLRLIYYSQIVNDFQKGDIAEGYSVSREKKESFPLTVTSAQKNPTAFYLCASSIWGDSNTEAFFGQGTRLTVV.

This chain links TRBV27 with TRBJ2-5; 11 bases agree with TRBD1. Germline CDR1 is MNHEY and CDR2 is SMNVEV (reference sequence). The CDR3 totals 15 residues. Trimming at V came to 3 bases and at J to 3 bases, leaving 3 bases not matched to a gene. The CDR3 DNA sequence: TGTGCCAGCAGTTTCTGGACAGGGGGCAAAGAGACCCAGTACTTC. Translated, it gives CASSFWTGGKETQYF.

The V gene is TRBV6-4, the J gene TRBJ2-2; D unresolved. The CDR3 has 13 amino acids. Germline V gives CDR1 MRHNA, CDR2 SNTAGT. The V and J ends lost 4 bases and 1 base respectively, with 4 bases between them. CDR3 residues: CASSGQNTGELFF. CDR3 nucleotides: TGTGCCAGCAGTGGTCAGAACACCGGGGAGCTGTTTTTT.

The CDR3 DNA reads as TGTGCCAGCAGCTTGGGAAACAAGAACACTGAAGCTTTCTTT. It codes for CASSLGNKNTEAFF. The rearrangement links TRBV5-6 to TRBJ1-1; unclear D gene. The length of the CDR3 is 14 residues. Trimming cost V 0 bases and J 1 base, with 7 bases left between them. Germline V lookup: CDR1 SGHDT, CDR2 YYEEEE.

The chain combines TRBV29-1 with TRBJ2-5; 8 bases match TRBD1. The CDR3 extends over 13 amino acids. From germline, CDR1 is SQVTM and CDR2 ANQGSEA. V shed 6 bases and J 5 bases; nucleotides not matched to a gene: 8. Written as DNA, the CDR3 is TGCAGCGTCTCCGGGACAGGCGGGGAGACCCAGTACTTC. Translation gives CSVSGTGGETQYF. Combining the CDR3 with reference TRBV29-1 and TRBJ2-5 gives the whole variable domain SAVISQKPSRDICQRGTSLTIQCQVDSQVTMMFWYRQQPGQSLTLIATANQGSEATYESGFVIDKFPISRPNLTFSTLTVSNMSPEDSSIYLCSVSGTGGETQYFGPGTRLLVL.

This clone has more than one count but fewer than ten. The chain has TRBV30 and TRBJ2-6; D is undetermined. Germline V lookup: CDR1 GTSNPN, CDR2 SVGIG (reference sequence). Trimming left V 2 bases short and J 4 bases short, with 3 bases between. The CDR3 totals 12 residues. The CDR3 here is CAWSSGANVLTF. As DNA, the CDR3 is TGTGCCTGGAGTTCCGGGGCCAACGTCCTGACTTTC.

V is TRBV14 and J is TRBJ2-2; D gene ambiguous. The CDR3 loop spans 12 amino acids. CDR1 is SGHDN, CDR2 FVKESK, per germline. V gave up 3 bases and J gave up 4 bases, with 3 bases separating them. The CDR3 spells CASSHTTGELFF. The CDR3 DNA reads as TGTGCCAGCAGCCATACCACCGGGGAGCTGTTTTTT.

This chain links TRBV5-4 with TRBJ2-3, with 9 nucleotides matching TRBD2. Per germline, CDR1 SGHNT and CDR2 YYREEE (reference sequence). V dropped 0 bases and J dropped 2; count of bases not matched to a gene: 7. The CDR3 has 17 amino acids. The CDR3 loop is CASSLEPSGTITDTQYF. DNA for the CDR3: TGTGCCAGCAGCTTGGAGCCTAGCGGGACCATCACAGATACGCAGTATTTT.

The genes are TRBV9 and TRBJ2-5; TRBD1 or TRBD2 may be the D gene (5 bases each). The CDR3 consists of 14 residues. The germline V gene has CDR1 SGDLS and CDR2 YYNGEE. The V gene lost 4 bases and the J gene lost 5 bases, with 15 bases spanning the gap. CDR3 in amino acids: CASSPRPGTETQYF. CDR3 in DNA: TGTGCCAGCAGCCCCCGCCCCGGGACGGAGACCCAGTACTTC.

There are a few counts of this clone. The V and J genes are TRBV7-9 and TRBJ2-1; D is perhaps TRBD2 (5 bases). The V gene lost 5 bases and the J gene lost 4 bases, with 9 bases spanning the gap. This CDR3 has 13 residues. Germline V gives CDR1 SEHNR, CDR2 FQNEAQ (reference sequence). CDR3 region: CASSPGMYNEQFF. CDR3 nucleotides: TGTGCCAGCAGCCCCGGGATGTACAATGAGCAGTTCTTC.

The chain combines TRBV5-6 with TRBJ2-7; D might be TRBD1 (6 bases). The length of the CDR3 is 15 residues. Trimming removed 1 base at V and 3 bases at J, with 14 bases between. The V gene's germline CDR1 is SGHDT and CDR2 YYEEEE. CDR3 DNA: TGTGCCAGCAGCTTGTGGCAGGGGCGCATCTACGAGCAGTACTTC. This encodes CASSLWQGRIYEQYF.

This chain links TRBV27 with TRBJ1-1; no reliable D call. Trimming removed 0 bases from V and 4 bases from J, with 6 bases in between. CDR1 is MNHEY and CDR2 is SMNVEV in the germline V gene (reference sequence). The CDR3 runs 13 residues. Written as DNA, the CDR3 is TGTGCCAGCAGTTTATCGTGGGGCACTGAAGCTTTCTTT. Encoded protein: CASSLSWGTEAFF.

V usage is TRBV5-1 and J usage is TRBJ2-1; 9 nucleotides align to TRBD2. V trimming: 6 bases; J trimming: 5 bases; junction bases outside the gene matches: 9. The length of the CDR3 is 15 residues. CDR1 SGHRS and CDR2 YFSETQ come from the germline V gene. DNA for the CDR3: TGCGCCAGCAAGGTAGGCGGGAGGGCTGACAATGAGCAGTTCTTC. Translating it yields CASKVGGRADNEQFF.

The chain is built from TRBV4-3 and TRBJ2-1, with D unresolved. Germline V lookup: CDR1 LGHNA, CDR2 YSLEER. The CDR3 runs to 16 residues. Trimming removed 1 base from V and 2 bases from J, with 12 bases in between. The CDR3 DNA follows: TGCGCCAGCAGCCAAGGGGGTGGGTCTCCCTACAATGAGCAGTTCTTC. This sequence encodes CASSQGGGSPYNEQFF.